This T cell receptor beta chain comes out of a study of CD8+ T cells in alopecia areata. At the level of the study: It was oral tofacitinib, at 5 to 10 mg twice daily, that treated patients received. Study-level points and caveats: Higher clonality and more expanded CD8+ clones appeared in lesional than normal scalp.

Trimming removed 7 bases at V and 12 bases at J, with 18 bases between. Per the germline V gene, CDR1 is SEHNR and CDR2 is FQNEAQ (reference sequence). This CDR3 contains 12 residues. As the sequencing template, cDNA was produced by extracting RNA and reverse transcribing it. Data came from immunoSEQ multiplex PCR; TCRdb stores just in-frame clones and leaves some out. The sample contains over 150,000 clones, 53% of which appear only once. Regarding this clone: Its antigen remains unidentified.

Treatment meaning: oral pan-JAK inhibitor, 5-10 mg twice daily. The clonotype was recovered from a human donor with alopecia areata. The specimen comprised CD8+ T cells sorted from blood, sampled at week 24, from a patient treated with tofacitinib. The chain recombines TRBV7-9 with TRBJ1-1; tentatively, D is TRBD1 (5 bases). The CDR3 nucleotides are TGTGCCAGCACCACGAGCAGGGAGAGGACTTTCTTT. It encodes CASTTSRERTFF.